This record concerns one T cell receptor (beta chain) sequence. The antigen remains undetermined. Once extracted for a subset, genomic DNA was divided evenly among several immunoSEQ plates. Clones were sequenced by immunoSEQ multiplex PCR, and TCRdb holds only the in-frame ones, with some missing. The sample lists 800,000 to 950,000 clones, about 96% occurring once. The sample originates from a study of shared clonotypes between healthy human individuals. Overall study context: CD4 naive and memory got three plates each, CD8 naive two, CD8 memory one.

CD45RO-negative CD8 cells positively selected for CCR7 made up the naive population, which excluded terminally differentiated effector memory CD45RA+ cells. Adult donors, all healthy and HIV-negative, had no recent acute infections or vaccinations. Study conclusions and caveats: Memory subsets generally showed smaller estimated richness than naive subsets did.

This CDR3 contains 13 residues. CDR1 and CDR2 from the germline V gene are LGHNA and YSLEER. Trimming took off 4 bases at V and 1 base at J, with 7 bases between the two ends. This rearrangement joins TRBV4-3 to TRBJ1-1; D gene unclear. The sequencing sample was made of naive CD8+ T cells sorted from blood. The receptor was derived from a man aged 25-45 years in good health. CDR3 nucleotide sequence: TGCGCCAGCAGCCGCTCGACGAACACTGAAGCTTTCTTT. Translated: CASSRSTNTEAFF.